What follows are 17 T cell receptor beta chains derived from one specimen sequenced in a study of cytotoxic CD8 clonotypes in ibrutinib-treated CLL (dated by TCRdb to about 2021). What the time point label conveys for this sample: approximately 2 years on ibrutinib. The library was built by means of the immunoSEQ multiplex PCR assay. Not all clones reach the TCRdb copy of this immuneACCESS table, which keeps in-frame sequences only. Checked studies attribute under half of the gap to unresolved V genes and leave the rest unexplained. The sample data list roughly 200,000 clones, and around 72% of these were observed just once. The top ten clones comprise around an eighth of the sample. The source material was PBMCs, sampled after 24 months of ibrutinib treatment. Receptors originate from a human donor with chronic lymphocytic leukemia.

The chain joins TRBV11-2 to TRBJ2-7; the D is unclear. CDR3 length: 14 residues. The germline gives CDR1 SGHAT, CDR2 FQNNGV. V was pared by 1 base and J by 0 bases, with 7 bases between. The CDR3 coding sequence is TGTGCCAGCAGCTTAGGGCAGAGCTCCTACGAGCAGTACTTC. Translation gives CASSLGQSSYEQYF. Combining the CDR3 with reference TRBV11-2 and TRBJ2-7 gives the whole variable domain EAGVAQSPRYKIIEKRQSVAFWCNPISGHATLYWYQQILGQGPKLLIQFQNNGVVDDSQLPKDRFSAERLKGVDSTLKIQPAKLEDSAVYLCASSLGQSSYEQYFGPGTRLTVT.

The V and J genes are TRBV2 and TRBJ2-1, with D perhaps matching TRBD1 (6 bases). The length of the CDR3 is 16 residues. The V gene's germline CDR1 is SNHLY and CDR2 FYNNEI. V was cut by 5 bases and J by 3 bases, with 17 bases left in between. The CDR3 is CASSLLGRGLYNEQFF. CDR3 bases: TGTGCCAGCAGTTTATTGGGCAGGGGCCTCTACAATGAGCAGTTCTTC.

The chain recombines TRBV6-5 with TRBJ2-1; D not resolved. The CDR3 extends over 15 amino acids. CDR1 MNHEY and CDR2 SVGAGI come from the germline V gene. Trimming shortened V by 6 bases and J by 2 bases, and 14 bases separated the two germline ends. DNA for the CDR3: TGTGCCAGCAGAAAACTGGGCCGCCCCTACAATGAGCAGTTCTTC. Residues: CASRKLGRPYNEQFF.

CDR3 sequence (DNA): TGTGCCAGCAGTTTAAGCGGGACGGCCAACGAGCAGTTCTTC. It yields the protein CASSLSGTANEQFF. The chain is built from TRBV6-5 and TRBJ2-1, with 7 bases matching TRBD2. The CDR3 contains 14 residues. With V trimmed by 4 bases and J by 10 bases, 10 bases remained unmatched. The germline gives CDR1 MNHEY, CDR2 SVGAGI.

This clone was counted between two and nine times. The chain couples TRBV14 to TRBJ1-2; no clear D gene. The V gene lost 5 bases and the J gene lost 10 bases, with 14 bases spanning the gap. Looked up from germline, CDR1 is SGHDN and CDR2 is FVKESK. This CDR3 spans 12 amino acids. CDR3 region: CASSNSRSDYTF. The CDR3 DNA sequence: TGTGCCAGCAGCAACTCCCGGTCCGACTACACCTTC.

The chain couples TRBV30 to TRBJ2-7; D not certain. CDR3 size: 12 residues. The V gene lost 5 bases and the J gene lost 1 base, with 9 bases spanning the gap. CDR1 is GTSNPN and CDR2 is SVGIG in the germline V gene (reference sequence). The DNA of the CDR3 is TGTGCCTGGGACACTCGATCCTACGAGCAGTACTTC. Translating it yields CAWDTRSYEQYF. The entire variable domain, with the rest obtained from reference TRBV30 and TRBJ2-7, is as follows: SQTIHQWPATLVQPVGSPLSLECTVEGTSNPNLYWYRQAAGRGLQLLFYSVGIGQISSEVPQNLSASRPQDRQFILSSKKLLLSDSGFYLCAWDTRSYEQYFGPGTRLTVT.

The CDR3 DNA reads TGTGCCAGCAGTTTAAGTGTGGGACGGCAGCCCCAGCATTTT. Protein: CASSLSVGRQPQHF. The chain links TRBV27 to TRBJ1-5; the D gene is possibly TRBD1 (5 bases). This CDR3 comprises 14 residues. Per the germline V gene, CDR1 is MNHEY and CDR2 is SMNVEV (reference sequence). V lost 2 bases and J 7 bases, leaving 12 bases between the germline ends.

The J gene is TRBJ2-7, the V gene TRBV10-3; 8 bases fit TRBD1. The CDR3 spans 16 residues. Germline V lookup: CDR1 ENHRY, CDR2 SYGVKD. The V gene end was trimmed by 2 bases and the J gene end by 3 bases; junction bases not matched to a gene: 9. DNA of the CDR3: TGTGCCATCAGTGAGCGCACAGGGGGTCCGATCTACGAGCAGTACTTC. Translation gives CAISERTGGPIYEQYF.

The chain couples TRBV18 to TRBJ1-2, with 7 bases matching TRBD1. CDR1 is KGHSH and CDR2 is LQKENI in the germline V gene. V shed 3 bases, J shed 2 bases, and the junction held 3 bases outside the gene matches. The CDR3 length is 14 residues. The CDR3 DNA reads TGTGCCAGCTCACCGGGGACAGTGAACTATGGCTACACCTTC. As protein: CASSPGTVNYGYTF.

The rearrangement joins TRBV4-3 to TRBJ2-7; 7 bases are shared with TRBD2. This CDR3 is 15 amino acids long. Germline V CDR1 and CDR2: LGHNA, YSLEER. J lost 2 bases, V lost 1 base, and 5 bases had no gene match. Written as DNA, the CDR3 is TGCGCCAGCAGCCAAGGGACTAGTATCGCCTACGAGCAGTACTTC. Protein product: CASSQGTSIAYEQYF.

V is TRBV4-3 and J is TRBJ1-4, with D perhaps matching TRBD1 (5 bases). This CDR3 has 17 amino acids. Germline CDR1 and CDR2: LGHNA and YSLEER. V was pared by 0 bases and J by 0 bases, with 11 bases between. The CDR3, as DNA: TGCGCCAGCAGCCAAGATCGCCAGGGACCAACTAATGAAAAACTGTTTTTT. Its protein is CASSQDRQGPTNEKLFF.

J is TRBJ2-1 and V is TRBV28, with TRBD2 identical over 10 bases. V shed 5 bases, J shed 0 bases, and the junction held 4 bases outside the gene matches. Germline V gives CDR1 MDHEN, CDR2 SYDVKM. The CDR3 runs to 16 residues. This chain's CDR3 is CASSGTSAHSYNEQFF. DNA of the CDR3: TGTGCCAGCAGTGGGACTAGCGCGCACTCCTACAATGAGCAGTTCTTC.

The chain has TRBV28 and TRBJ2-7; D not certain. There are 12 residues in the CDR3. Between the trimmed V and J ends, which lost 7 bases and 0 bases, there was a span of 7 bases. Per the germline V gene, CDR1 is MDHEN and CDR2 is SYDVKM. The CDR3 DNA reads as TGTGCCAGCATGCACATCTCCTACGAGCAGTACTTC. Amino acids: CASMHISYEQYF. Filled out from reference TRBV28 and TRBJ2-7, the complete variable domain reads DVKVTQSSRYLVKRTGEKVFLECVQDMDHENMFWYRQDPGLGLRLIYFSYDVKMKEKGDIPEGYSVSREKKERFSLILESASTNQTSMYLCASMHISYEQYFGPGTRLTVT.

The chain joins TRBV6-6 to TRBJ2-7; D is ambiguous. The CDR3 has 15 residues. Germline V gene data show CDR1 as MNHNY and CDR2 as SVGAGI (reference sequence). V lost 0 bases and J 0 bases, leaving 9 bases between the germline ends. CDR3 sequence (DNA): TGTGCCAGCAGTTACTCGGTAGGGCCCTCCTACGAGCAGTACTTC. Its protein is CASSYSVGPSYEQYF.

This clone was found a few times. The chain joins TRBV27 to TRBJ1-4; D possibly corresponds to TRBD1 (6 bases). The V end lost 6 bases, the J end lost 6 bases, and 17 bases lay between the germline ends. CDR1 MNHEY and CDR2 SMNVEV come from the germline V gene (reference sequence). The CDR3 extends over 15 amino acids. In DNA, the CDR3 is TGTGCCAGCAGGGAAACCAGGGGAAGTTATGAAAAACTGTTTTTT. As protein: CASRETRGSYEKLFF. Using reference TRBV27 and TRBJ1-4 for the parts outside the CDR3, the full variable domain is EAQVTQNPRYLITVTGKKLTVTCSQNMNHEYMSWYRQDPGLGLRQIYYSMNVEVTDKGDVPEGYKVSRKEKRNFPLILESPSPNQTSLYFCASRETRGSYEKLFFGSGTQLSVL.

This clone was found a few times. This chain links TRBV27 with TRBJ2-1; TRBD2 matches 11 bases. V trimming: 6 bases; J trimming: 4 bases; junction bases outside the gene matches: 5. Germline loops: CDR1 MNHEY, CDR2 SMNVEV (reference sequence). There are 15 residues in the CDR3. The CDR3 sequence is CASSPGTSGYNEQFF. The CDR3 bases are TGTGCCAGCAGCCCAGGGACTAGCGGATACAATGAGCAGTTCTTC.

The chain couples TRBV6-1 to TRBJ2-1, with TRBD1 matching 7 bases. J was trimmed by 0 bases and V by 4 bases; bases with no gene match: 6. From germline, CDR1 is MNHNS and CDR2 SASEGT. This CDR3 is built from 16 residues. CDR3 sequence reads: CASSGHRGISYNEQFF. CDR3 nucleotides: TGTGCCAGCAGTGGCCACAGGGGAATCTCCTACAATGAGCAGTTCTTC.